This is a list of T cell receptor beta chains from one sample in a study of cytomegalovirus exposure and HLA in healthy donors. Sequencing was performed with immunoSEQ multiplex PCR; in TCRdb, only in-frame clones are kept and a portion is missing. The table has some 110,000 clones, around 60% seen once. Sequencing was performed on PBMCs. These receptor sequences come from a woman aged 40 to 50 in good health and CMV-seropositive. The CDR3 runs from the conserved cysteine through the conserved F or W. Each record gives: clone size, V gene, J gene, D gene, CDR3 DNA, CDR3 protein. A D gene is named only where the DNA matches it firmly. Clone size is not always given. Where it is, it says once, few, many or a class for expanded clones.

abundance: NA
v_gene: TRBV4-1
j_gene: TRBJ2-2
d_gene: TRBD2
CDR3nt: TGCGCCAGCAGCCACTCGAGGCCAAACCCGGGGGGCGGGGAGCTGTTTTTT
CDR3aa: CASSHSRPNPGGGELFF

abundance: NA
v_gene: TRBV6-5
j_gene: TRBJ1-1
d_gene: NA
CDR3nt: TGTGCCAGCAGTTACTCAAAGTATTACATGAACACTGAAGCTTTCTTT
CDR3aa: CASSYSKYYMNTEAFF

abundance: NA
v_gene: TRBV29-1
j_gene: TRBJ1-2
d_gene: NA
CDR3nt: TGCAGCGTTGAGGGCAGGGAGGGCTATGGCTACACCTTC
CDR3aa: CSVEGREGYGYTF

abundance: NA
v_gene: TRBV20-1
j_gene: TRBJ2-7
d_gene: NA
CDR3nt: TGCAGTGGGAAGGGGTCCTACGAGCAGTACTTC
CDR3aa: CSGKGSYEQYF

abundance: NA
v_gene: TRBV29-1
j_gene: TRBJ2-2
d_gene: NA
CDR3nt: TGCAGCGTTGGTTCTGGGACAAACACCGGGGAGCTGTTTTTT
CDR3aa: CSVGSGTNTGELFF

abundance: NA
v_gene: TRBV4-1
j_gene: TRBJ2-2
d_gene: TRBD2
CDR3nt: TGCGCCAGCAGCCAAGATACTAGCGGCCGCACCGGGGAGCTGTTTTTT
CDR3aa: CASSQDTSGRTGELFF

abundance: NA
v_gene: TRBV7-9
j_gene: TRBJ2-2
d_gene: NA
CDR3nt: TGTGCCAGCAGCTCCCCGAGCGGACCGCCGAGGGACACCGGGGAGCTGTTTTTT
CDR3aa: CASSSPSGPPRDTGELFF

abundance: few
v_gene: TRBV27
j_gene: TRBJ1-5
d_gene: TRBD1
CDR3nt: TGTGCCAGCAGTTACGGGACAGGGGCTCAGCCCCAGCATTTT
CDR3aa: CASSYGTGAQPQHF

abundance: NA
v_gene: TRBV5-1
j_gene: TRBJ2-7
d_gene: TRBD1
CDR3nt: TGCGCCAGCAGCTTGGACCCGGGACAGGGATACGAGCAGTACTTC
CDR3aa: CASSLDPGQGYEQYF

abundance: NA
v_gene: TRBV19
j_gene: TRBJ1-1
d_gene: NA
CDR3nt: TGTGCCAGTAGTATTCGGGAGGGTGCTGAAGCTTTCTTT
CDR3aa: CASSIREGAEAFF

abundance: NA
v_gene: TRBV9
j_gene: TRBJ2-2
d_gene: TRBD2
CDR3nt: TGTGCCAGCAGCCCCCGGACTAGCGGGAGATACACCGGGGAGCTGTTTTTT
CDR3aa: CASSPRTSGRYTGELFF

abundance: NA
v_gene: TRBV2
j_gene: TRBJ1-2
d_gene: NA
CDR3nt: TGTGCCAGCAGTGACGGCAGGGGCGCTGGAAGCTATGGCTACACCTTC
CDR3aa: CASSDGRGAGSYGYTF